Listed below are T cell receptor beta chains from one sample, sequenced in a study of cytomegalovirus exposure and HLA in healthy donors. TCRdb keeps only in-frame clones here, not all; method: immunoSEQ multiplex PCR. The sample carries 200,000 to 300,000 clones, approximately 81% recorded once. The sequencing input was PBMCs. Receptors originate from a woman aged 55-70 years in good health and CMV-seropositive. Both conserved end residues are part of each CDR3. The D gene is left open where the match is weak.

J | V | D | CDR3
TRBJ2-7 | TRBV7-9 | NA | CASSRVRGEQYF
TRBJ1-1 | TRBV5-1 | NA | CASSFVGRTEAFF
TRBJ2-7 | TRBV5-4 | TRBD2 | CASSLTAGLSYEQYF
TRBJ2-1 | TRBV7-3 | TRBD1 | CASSALTGGYTGNNEQFF
TRBJ2-7 | TRBV4-2 | NA | CASSQGGSLTYEQYF
TRBJ1-1 | TRBV5-4 | NA | CASSFGGARSEAFF
TRBJ1-2 | TRBV27 | NA | CASSVGEAYGYTF
TRBJ2-3 | TRBV5-1 | TRBD2 | CASSLRVAGNTDTQYF
TRBJ2-1 | TRBV7-9 | TRBD2 | CSSSPGLGNGDEQFF
TRBJ2-7 | TRBV5-1 | TRBD1 | CASSPGQEYEQYF
TRBJ2-1 | TRBV12-5 | TRBD2 | CASGLVPSGLAGLSYNEQFF
TRBJ2-1 | TRBV9 | TRBD2 | CASSSGRSWNEQFF
TRBJ2-7 | TRBV5-8 | NA | CASSPGGFYEQYF
TRBJ2-5 | TRBV7-9 | TRBD1 | CASSPRQGPQETQYF
TRBJ1-2 | TRBV25-1 | TRBD1 | CASSDNAGTGTYGYTF
TRBJ1-1 | TRBV2 | NA | CASTGQLMNTEAFF
TRBJ2-1 | TRBV29-1 | TRBD2 | CSVASGAGSYNEQFF
TRBJ2-5 | TRBV19 | TRBD1 | CASSRDRGETQYF
TRBJ2-1 | TRBV2 | TRBD2 | CASSDRVGTRNEQFF
TRBJ1-2 | TRBV6-5 | TRBD1 | CASKDRVSNYGYTF
TRBJ1-3 | TRBV5-1 | NA | CASSPQGPGNTIYF
TRBJ1-1 | TRBV19 | TRBD1 | CASSTWTGNTEAFF
TRBJ2-1 | TRBV5-1 | TRBD2 | CASSLSWSGSKNEQFF
TRBJ1-5 | TRBV11-2 | NA | CASSLDRTGNQPQHF
TRBJ2-2 | TRBV19 | TRBD2 | CASRASGRAHGELFF
TRBJ1-1 | TRBV27 | NA | CASSIREGITEAFF
TRBJ2-1 | TRBV19 | NA | CASSVTRGGYNEQFF
TRBJ2-7 | TRBV29-1 | TRBD2 | CSGGGLKAYEQYF
TRBJ2-5 | TRBV6-1 | NA | CASSWTDRRETQYF
TRBJ2-3 | TRBV18 | TRBD2 | CASSTTSVNTDTQYF
TRBJ1-1 | TRBV7-9 | NA | CASSLEGGISEAFF
TRBJ1-2 | TRBV11-2 | NA | CASSPTGTRYGYTF
TRBJ1-1 | TRBV7-3 | NA | CASSLMAGNTEAFF
TRBJ1-5 | TRBV6-1 | NA | CASRGGVGQPQHF
TRBJ2-2 | TRBV9 | NA | CASSVGQGHSGELFF
TRBJ1-2 | TRBV7-9 | NA | CASSLTGFYGYTF
TRBJ2-7 | TRBV30 | NA | CAWRNSGTYEQYF
NA | TRBV7-9 | NA | CATLPPAGSGEQYF
TRBJ2-2 | TRBV7-9 | TRBD1 | CASSVGQGGTGELFF
TRBJ1-4 | TRBV2 | NA | CACYREVIYEKLFF
NA | TRBV19 | NA | CASSPRQFIQYF
TRBJ1-5 | TRBV19 | NA | CASSILYRAPGTNQPQHF
TRBJ2-1 | TRBV7-9 | NA | CASSLAEFEQFF
TRBJ1-2 | TRBV12-5 | NA | CASGPGDSTFDGYTF
TRBJ1-2 | TRBV18 | TRBD1 | CASSSQGNYGYTF
TRBJ1-5 | TRBV7-9 | TRBD1 | CASSRDSSWPQHF
TRBJ2-7 | TRBV7-8 | TRBD2 | CASSSSRRLAGDYEQYF
TRBJ2-7 | TRBV11-2 | NA | CASSKSGSYEQYF
TRBJ2-3 | TRBV7-3 | NA | CASSSGPKDTQYF
TRBJ1-5 | TRBV6-5 | NA | CASSYGGGGNQPQHF
TRBJ1-2 | TRBV28 | NA | CASSFEGYGYTF
TRBJ2-7 | TRBV6-5 | NA | CASSYSWGRTYEQYF
TRBJ1-1 | TRBV4-2 | TRBD1 | CASSVPGQGGTEAFF
TRBJ2-3 | TRBV6-1 | TRBD2 | CASSALAGGATSTDTQYF
TRBJ2-5 | TRBV7-9 | NA | CASRPTGHLQETQYF
TRBJ2-3 | TRBV29-1 | TRBD2 | CSALTSGSLSDTQYF
TRBJ1-1 | TRBV11-1 | TRBD1 | CASSSTGTGGWDAFF